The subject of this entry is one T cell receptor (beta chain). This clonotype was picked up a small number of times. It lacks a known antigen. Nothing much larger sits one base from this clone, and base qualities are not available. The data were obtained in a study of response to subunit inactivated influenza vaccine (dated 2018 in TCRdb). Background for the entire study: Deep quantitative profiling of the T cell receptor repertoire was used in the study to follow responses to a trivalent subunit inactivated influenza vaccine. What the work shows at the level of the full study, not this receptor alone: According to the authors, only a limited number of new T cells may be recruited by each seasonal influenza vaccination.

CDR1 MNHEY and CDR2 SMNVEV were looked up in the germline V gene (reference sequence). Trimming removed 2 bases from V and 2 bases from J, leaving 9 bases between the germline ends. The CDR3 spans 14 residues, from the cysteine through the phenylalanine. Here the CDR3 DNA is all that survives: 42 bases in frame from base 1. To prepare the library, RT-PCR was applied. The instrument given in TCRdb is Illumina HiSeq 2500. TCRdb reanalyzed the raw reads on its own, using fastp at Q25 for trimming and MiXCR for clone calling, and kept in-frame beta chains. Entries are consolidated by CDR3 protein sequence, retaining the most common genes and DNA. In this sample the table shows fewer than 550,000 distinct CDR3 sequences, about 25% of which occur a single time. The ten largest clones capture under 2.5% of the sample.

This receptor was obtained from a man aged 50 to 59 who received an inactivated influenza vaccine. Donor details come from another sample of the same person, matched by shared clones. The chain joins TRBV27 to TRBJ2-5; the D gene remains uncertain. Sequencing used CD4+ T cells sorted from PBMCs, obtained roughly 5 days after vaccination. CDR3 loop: CASSLQRIQETQYF. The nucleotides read TGTGCCAGCAGTTTACAGAGGATTCAAGAGACCCAGTACTTC.